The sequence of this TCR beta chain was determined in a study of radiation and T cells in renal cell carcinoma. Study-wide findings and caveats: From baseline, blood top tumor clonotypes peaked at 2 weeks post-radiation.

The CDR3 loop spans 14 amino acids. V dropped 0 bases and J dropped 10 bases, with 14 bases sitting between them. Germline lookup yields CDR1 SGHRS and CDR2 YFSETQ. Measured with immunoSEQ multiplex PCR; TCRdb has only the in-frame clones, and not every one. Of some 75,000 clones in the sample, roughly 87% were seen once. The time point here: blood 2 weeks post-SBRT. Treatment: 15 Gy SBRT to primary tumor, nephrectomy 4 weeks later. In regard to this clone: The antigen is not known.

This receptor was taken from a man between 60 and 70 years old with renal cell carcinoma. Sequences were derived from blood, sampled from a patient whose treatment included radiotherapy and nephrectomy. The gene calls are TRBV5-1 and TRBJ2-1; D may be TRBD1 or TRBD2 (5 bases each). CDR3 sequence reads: CASSLGGDPQEQFF. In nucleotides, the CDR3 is TGCGCCAGCAGCTTGGGAGGGGACCCCCAGGAGCAGTTCTTC.